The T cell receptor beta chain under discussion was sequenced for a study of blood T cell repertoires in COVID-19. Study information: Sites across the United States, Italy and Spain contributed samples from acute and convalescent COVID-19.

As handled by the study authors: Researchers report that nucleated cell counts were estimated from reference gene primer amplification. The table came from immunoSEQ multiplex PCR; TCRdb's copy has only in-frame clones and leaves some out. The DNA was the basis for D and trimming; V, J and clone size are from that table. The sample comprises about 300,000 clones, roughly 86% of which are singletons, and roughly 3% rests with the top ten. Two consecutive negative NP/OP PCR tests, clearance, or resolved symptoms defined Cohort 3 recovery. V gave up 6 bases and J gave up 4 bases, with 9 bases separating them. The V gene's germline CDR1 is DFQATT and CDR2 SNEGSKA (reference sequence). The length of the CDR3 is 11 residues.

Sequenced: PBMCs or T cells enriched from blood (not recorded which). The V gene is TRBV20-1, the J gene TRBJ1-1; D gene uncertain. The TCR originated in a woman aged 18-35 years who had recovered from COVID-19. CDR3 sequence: CSARDGTEAFF. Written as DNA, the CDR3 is TGCAGTGCGCGGGATGGCACTGAAGCTTTCTTT.